The 2 T cell receptor beta chains given below trace back to one sample, sequenced in a study of T-cell reconstitution after alpha-beta-depleted transplantation in children. Library preparation (for TCRbeta) was performed with unique molecular identifiers. Via MiXCR, TCRdb re-called the PCR reads, giving one row per CDR3 protein. Found here are around 580,000 distinct CDR3 sequences, 20% to 30% of them singletons; the top ten hold approximately 39%. The source was PBMCs, collected before TCRalphabeta/CD19-depleted stem cell transplant. Every receptor here comes from a boy in the first two years of life with Wiskott-Aldrich syndrome, due to receive a stem cell transplant.

The J gene is TRBJ1-1, the V gene TRBV3-1; D is undetermined. CDR1 LGHDT and CDR2 YNNKEL come from the germline V gene (reference sequence). This CDR3 spans 12 amino acids. The V end lost 1 base, the J end lost 5 bases, and 5 bases lay between the germline ends. CDR3 region: CASSQAGTEAFF. As DNA, the CDR3 is TGTGCCAGCAGCCAAGCGGGGACTGAAGCTTTCTTT.

This clonotype appeared a few times. The gene calls are TRBV6-2 or TRBV6-3 and TRBJ2-2, with a weak D call TRBD1 (5 bases). The V gene's germline CDR1 is MNHEY and CDR2 SVGEGT. The ends were cut back, 2 bases at V and 3 bases at J, with 16 bases in the middle. The CDR3 runs 17 residues. The CDR3 loop is CASSYPRGFWDTGELFF. CDR3 nucleotide sequence: TGTGCCAGCAGTTACCCTAGGGGATTTTGGGACACCGGGGAGCTGTTTTTT.